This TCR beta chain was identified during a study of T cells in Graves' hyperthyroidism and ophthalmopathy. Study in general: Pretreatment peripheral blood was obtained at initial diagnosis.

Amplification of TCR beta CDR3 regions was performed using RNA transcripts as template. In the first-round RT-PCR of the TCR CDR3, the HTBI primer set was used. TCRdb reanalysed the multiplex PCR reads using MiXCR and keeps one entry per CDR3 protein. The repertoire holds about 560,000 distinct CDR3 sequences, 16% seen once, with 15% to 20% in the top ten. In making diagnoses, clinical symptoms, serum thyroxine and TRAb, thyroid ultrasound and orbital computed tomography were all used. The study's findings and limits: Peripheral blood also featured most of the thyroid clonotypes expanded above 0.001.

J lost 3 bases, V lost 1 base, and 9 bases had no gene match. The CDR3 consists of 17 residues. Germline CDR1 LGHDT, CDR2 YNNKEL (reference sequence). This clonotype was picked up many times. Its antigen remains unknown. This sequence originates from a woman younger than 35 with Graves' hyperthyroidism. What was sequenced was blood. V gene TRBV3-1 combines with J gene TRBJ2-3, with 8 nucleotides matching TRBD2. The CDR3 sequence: CASSQGLSGGGTDTQYF. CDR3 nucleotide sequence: TGTGCCAGCAGCCAAGGGCTCAGCGGCGGGGGGACAGATACGCAGTATTTT.